This entry concerns a single T cell receptor beta chain. Its antigen is as yet unknown. Germline V lookup: CDR1 SGHRS, CDR2 YFSETQ. CDR3 length: 16 amino acids. V gave up 3 bases and J gave up 0 bases; unmatched junction bases: 6. These data belong to a study of a mutant IDH1 vaccine in newly diagnosed glioma. Study in general: Patients came in for eight vaccinations, in weeks 1, 3, 5, 7, 11, 15, 19 and 23. Patients got their first vaccination 4-6 weeks after radiotherapy alone, or with temozolomide cycles.

Profiling relied on immunoSEQ multiplex PCR, and the TCRdb table lists in-frame clones only, not all of them. Among tens of thousands of clones listed, about 80% were seen once. Time point defined: week 23, last vaccination. One vaccine dose held 300 ug of mutant IDH1 20-mer peptide and came with topical imiquimod. New WHO grade 3 or 4 astrocytomas that were IDH1-mutant and ATRX-lost had been found in donors. The chain recombines TRBV5-1 with TRBJ1-5, with 7 bases matching TRBD1. Sequencing used PBMCs, obtained from a glioma patient whose treatment included an IDH1 peptide vaccine. This receptor was identified in a man aged 35-49 years with glioma. The CDR3 reads CASSYHRGHSNQPQHF. CDR3 bases: TGCGCCAGCAGCTACCACAGGGGCCATAGCAATCAGCCCCAGCATTTT.